The 25 T cell receptor beta chains below all came from one sample that was sequenced in a study of glioma-infiltrating T cells (TCRdb year 2016). The sequencer was an Illumina MiSeq. The iRepertoire nested amplicon-rescue multiplex PCR (arm-PCR) platform was used to amplify TCR alpha and beta CDR3 regions from RNA. TCRdb trimmed public reads at Q25 via fastp, called clones via MiXCR and kept in-frame beta chains. When rows share a CDR3 protein, they turn into one entry using the most common DNA and genes. The sample has some 110,000 distinct CDR3 sequences on record, less than 30% of them singletons. Roughly 15% of the sample belongs to the ten largest clones. Sequencing was carried out using glioma tissue, nonneoplastic brain tissue, or PBMCs (not recorded which). The receptors stem from a human donor with low-grade glioma or glioblastoma, undergoing nonglioma brain surgery, or in good health (not recorded which).

In its sample, this clonotype was seen many times. The V call is TRBV7-2, the J call TRBJ2-1, with TRBD2 matching over 9 bases. The V gene end was trimmed by 2 bases and the J gene end by 7 bases; junction bases not matched to a gene: 6. The germline V gene has CDR1 SGHTA and CDR2 FQGNSA. CDR3 length equals 15 residues. CDR3 amino acids: CASSLLDTSGNEQFF. The CDR3 region has the DNA TGTGCCAGCAGCTTACTCGACACTAGCGGGAATGAGCAGTTCTTC.

This sequence joins TRBV2 and TRBJ1-4; 9 nucleotides line up with TRBD1. The germline CDR1 and CDR2 sequences are SNHLY and FYNNEI. This CDR3 contains 17 residues. The J segment lost 2 bases and the V segment lost 3 bases, leaving 7 bases of the junction unmatched. CDR3 sequence (DNA): TGTGCCAGCAGTGACCACGCACAGGGGGCCACTAATGAAAAACTGTTTTTT. It yields the protein CASSDHAQGATNEKLFF.

The chain joins TRBV7-2 to TRBJ2-7; 7 bases align to TRBD2. CDR3 length equals 15 residues. The germline V gene encodes CDR1 SGHTA and CDR2 FQGNSA. Losses at the gene ends were 3 bases for V and 6 bases for J; bases not matched to a gene: 11. The CDR3 sequence: CASSFPSAGVGEQYF. The CDR3 bases are TGTGCCAGCAGCTTCCCTTCTGCGGGAGTGGGCGAGCAGTACTTC.

This clonotype was seen many times. The chain recombines TRBV27 with TRBJ2-3; 7 nucleotides agree with TRBD1. Germline V gene sequence: CDR1 MNHEY, CDR2 SMNVEV (reference sequence). V dropped 0 bases and J dropped 3; count of bases not matched to a gene: 9. CDR3 length equals 17 residues. CDR3 in amino acids: CASSLSITGVGTDTQYF. For the CDR3, the DNA is TGTGCCAGCAGTTTATCTATTACAGGGGTCGGAACAGATACGCAGTATTTT.

This clonotype was seen many times. This sequence joins TRBV27 and TRBJ2-3; D may be TRBD1 or TRBD2 (5 bases each). The germline CDR1 and CDR2 sequences are MNHEY and SMNVEV (reference sequence). The V end lost 6 bases, the J end lost 6 bases, and 13 bases lay between the germline ends. The CDR3 is 13 amino acids. The CDR3 coding sequence is TGTGCCAGCAGCCAACGCGAGGGGGATACGCAGTATTTT. It encodes CASSQREGDTQYF.

This clonotype was observed many times. This CDR3 is CASSPTSGELRVQYF. The DNA of the CDR3 is TGTGCCAGCAGTCCCACTAGCGGCGAACTACGAGTGCAGTACTTC. The rearrangement joins TRBV12-3 or TRBV12-4 to TRBJ2-7, with 8 bases matching TRBD2. After removal of 5 bases from V and 9 bases from J, the junction contained 15 bases not matched to a gene. This CDR3 has 15 amino acids.

This clonotype occurred many times. This rearrangement joins TRBV14 to TRBJ2-7; 15 nucleotides agree with TRBD2. Germline lookup yields CDR1 SGHDN and CDR2 FVKESK. V was pared by 3 bases and J by 5 bases, with 5 bases of the junction left unmatched. This CDR3 has 16 residues. DNA of the CDR3: TGTGCCAGCAGCCAGGGACTAGCGGGAGGCTTCGACGAGCAGTACTTC. Translated: CASSQGLAGGFDEQYF.

In its sample, this clonotype was seen many times. The chain has TRBV7-9 and TRBJ2-7; TRBD2 agrees at 10 bases. After removal of 4 bases from V and 6 bases from J, the junction contained 12 bases not matched to a gene. From germline, CDR1 is SEHNR and CDR2 FQNEAQ (reference sequence). The CDR3 spans 16 residues. CDR3 bases: TGTGCCAGCAGCTCTACAATCCTAGCGGGAGCTGGCGAGCAGTACTTC. Its translation is CASSSTILAGAGEQYF.

This clonotype was seen only a few times. Germline is not matched at one junction end, which may reflect a read error. This rearrangement joins TRBV3-1 to TRBJ2-1; possible D gene TRBD2, 5 bases. The germline V gene has CDR1 LGHDT and CDR2 YNNKEL (reference sequence). The CDR3 runs 13 residues. CDR3 loop: CASSQALPGSPPF. In nucleotides, the CDR3 is TGTGCCAGCAGCCAAGCACTGCCGGGATCCCCCCCCTTC.

With regard to this clonotype: Here the CDR3 omits its conserved ending phenylalanine or tryptophan, so a read error is the likely source. The rearrangement joins TRBV7-8 to TRBJ2-7; 10 bases line up with TRBD1. The junction had 27 bases not matched to a gene; V was cut back by 8 bases and J by 2 bases. The CDR3 extends over 21 amino acids. Germline V CDR1 and CDR2: SGHVS, FQNEAQ. Here the CDR3 reads CASESPGGRDRGRSTPYEQYL. The CDR3 nucleotides read TGTGCCAGCGAGTCCCCTGGGGGCCGGGACAGGGGACGGAGTACCCCCTACGAGCAGTACCTC.

A remark on this clonotype: This sequence may be a read error, since a much larger clone differs from it by one base. The chain uses TRBV15 and TRBJ2-3; a possible D gene is TRBD2 (6 bases). Germline assignment: CDR1 LNHNV and CDR2 YYDKDF (reference sequence). This CDR3 spans 16 amino acids. V dropped 1 base and J dropped 4 bases, with 15 bases sitting between them. This CDR3 is CATSRAGEPSADTQYF. Written as DNA, the CDR3 is TGTGCCACCAGCAGAGCGGGAGAGCCAAGCGCAGATACGCAGTATTTT.

This clonotype has at least ten counts. V is TRBV4-3 and J is TRBJ1-2; D call uncertain. Trimming took off 4 bases at V and 2 bases at J, with 8 bases between the two ends. This CDR3 comprises 13 residues. Looked up from germline, CDR1 is LGHNA and CDR2 is YSLEER. CDR3 in amino acids: CASSLGSNYGYTF. CDR3 sequence (DNA): TGCGCCAGCAGCCTCGGGTCAAACTATGGCTACACCTTC.

This clonotype was observed at least ten times. This chain links TRBV7-8 with TRBJ2-7; 9 nucleotides agree with TRBD1. Germline V gene data show CDR1 as SGHVS and CDR2 as FQNEAQ. With V trimmed by 8 bases and J by 5 bases, 4 bases remained unmatched. The CDR3 loop spans 12 amino acids. The CDR3 here is CASRDRVNEQYF. CDR3 bases: TGTGCCAGCCGGGACAGGGTGAACGAGCAGTACTTC.

This clonotype is labeled medium-sized (0.01 to 0.1%). The gene calls are TRBV20-1 and TRBJ2-7; D might be TRBD1 (5 bases). Trimming stripped 1 base from V and 2 bases from J, with 15 bases between. Germline V gene sequence: CDR1 DFQATT, CDR2 SNEGSKA (reference sequence). The CDR3 extends over 15 amino acids. The CDR3 coding sequence is TGCAGTGCTAGAGTACGAGACAGAGGAACCTACGAGCAGTACTTC. Amino acid sequence: CSARVRDRGTYEQYF.

The chain joins TRBV7-3 to TRBJ2-1, with 8 bases identical to TRBD2. The J segment lost 4 bases and the V segment lost 5 bases, leaving 10 bases of the junction unmatched. Germline-derived CDR1 and CDR2 are SGHTA and FQGTGA. The CDR3 contains 16 residues. CDR3 protein: CASSPTGGLVYNEQFF. For the CDR3, the DNA is TGTGCCAGCAGCCCGACGGGGGGGCTAGTTTACAATGAGCAGTTCTTC.

This clonotype was recorded many times. The chain joins TRBV6-2 or TRBV6-3 to TRBJ2-3; unclear D gene. The CDR3 sequence is 15 residues long. Deletions cut 2 bases from V and 0 bases from J, with 9 bases between. Germline V lookup: CDR1 MNHEY, CDR2 SVGEGT. Here the CDR3 reads CASSYGQTSTDTQYF. CDR3 in DNA: TGTGCCAGCAGTTACGGGCAGACTAGCACAGATACGCAGTATTTT.

A few counts support this clonotype. This rearrangement joins TRBV18 to TRBJ2-7; D is unclear. This CDR3 contains 16 residues. CDR1 is KGHSH, CDR2 LQKENI, per germline. V was cut by 2 bases and J by 3 bases, with 17 bases left in between. CDR3 DNA: TGTGCCAGCTCACCAGAGGACGGTACGACTTACTACGAGCAGTACTTC. Protein: CASSPEDGTTYYEQYF.

This clonotype showed up many times. The J gene is TRBJ2-1, the V gene TRBV27, with 11 nucleotides matching TRBD1. The CDR3 sequence is 15 residues long. V was clipped by 6 bases and J by 6 bases; unmatched bases: 7. The V gene's germline CDR1 is MNHEY and CDR2 SMNVEV (reference sequence). The CDR3 here is CASRRGQGVFNEQFF. CDR3 nucleotide sequence: TGTGCCAGCAGGCGGGGACAGGGGGTTTTCAATGAGCAGTTCTTC.

V usage is TRBV20-1 and J usage is TRBJ2-7; 9 bases align to TRBD2. Germline values: CDR1 DFQATT, CDR2 SNEGSKA (reference sequence). V gave up 1 base and J gave up 5 bases; unmatched junction bases: 3. The CDR3 covers 13 residues. The CDR3 DNA is TGCAGTGCTAGAGTTTGGACTAGCGACGAGCAGTACTTC. Protein: CSARVWTSDEQYF.

This clonotype was detected many times. The J gene is TRBJ1-6, the V gene TRBV27, with a possible D match to TRBD1 (6 bases). Germline lookup yields CDR1 MNHEY and CDR2 SMNVEV (reference sequence). CDR3 length equals 14 residues. Trimming took 6 bases from V and 5 from J, leaving 11 bases between them. CDR3 in DNA: TGTGCCAGCAGCTACAGGGCGAATAATTCACCCCTCCACTTT. Its protein is CASSYRANNSPLHF.

This clonotype was observed at least ten times. This chain uses TRBV6-1 with TRBJ2-7, with 8 bases aligning to TRBD2. V was pared by 5 bases and J by 3 bases, with 12 bases of the junction left unmatched. This CDR3 contains 16 residues. Germline CDR1 MNHNS, CDR2 SASEGT. The CDR3 bases are TGTGCCAGCAGTTTTACGGGGCAAACTAGCGGCTACGAGCAGTACTTC. Translating gives CASSFTGQTSGYEQYF.

This clonotype was seen repeatedly, ten times or more. The chain is built from TRBV4-1 and TRBJ2-7; D call uncertain. This CDR3 region has 15 residues. The V end lost 0 bases, the J end lost 4 bases, and 13 bases lay between the germline ends. Germline assignment: CDR1 MGHRA and CDR2 YSYEKL. In DNA, the CDR3 is TGCGCCAGCAGCCAAGAAGAGTCAGAGGTTTACGAGCAGTACTTC. This sequence encodes CASSQEESEVYEQYF.

This clonotype has just a few counts. The chain links TRBV7-9 to TRBJ2-1, with D perhaps matching TRBD2 (6 bases). V dropped 7 bases and J dropped 5 bases, with 21 bases sitting between them. CDR3 length: 16 residues. Germline V gives CDR1 SEHNR, CDR2 FQNEAQ (reference sequence). CDR3 loop: CASTNMVISGNNEQFF. The CDR3 DNA sequence: TGTGCCAGCACCAACATGGTTATTAGCGGCAACAATGAGCAGTTCTTC.

This clonotype was recorded at least ten times. Sequence at one end of the junction differs from germline and may be a read error. This chain joins TRBV7-6 and TRBJ1-2, with a tentative D call TRBD1 (5 bases). This CDR3 region has 16 residues. Germline V gene lookup returns CDR1 SGHVS and CDR2 FNYEAQ. CDR3 protein: CASSLGTITKTPGYTF. The CDR3 region has the DNA TGTGCCAGCAGTTTAGGGACCATCACCAAGACCCCTGGCTACACCTTC.

This clonotype was found many times. V is TRBV20-1 and J is TRBJ2-5; D not certain. Trimming cost V 4 bases and J 5 bases, with 11 bases left between them. This CDR3 has 12 amino acids. CDR1 and CDR2 from the germline V gene are DFQATT and SNEGSKA (reference sequence). The CDR3 sequence is CSATRPEETQYF. DNA for the CDR3: TGCAGTGCTACTCGACCCGAGGAGACCCAGTACTTC.